The T cell receptor (beta chain) under discussion was sequenced for a study of shared clonotypes between healthy human individuals. Study context: The donor group consisted of a couple of women and three men, aged 18 to 49.

Profiled with immunoSEQ multiplex PCR; TCRdb holds only in-frame clones, not every one. The sample consists of around 1.6 million clones, about 98% of them appearing once. Germline assignment: CDR1 SGHDT and CDR2 YYEEEE. This CDR3 is 16 amino acids long. The V end lost 0 bases, the J end lost 1 base, and 13 bases lay between the germline ends. The TCR comes from a man aged 25 to 40 in good health. The rearrangement uses TRBV5-6 and TRBJ2-5; possible D gene TRBD2, 5 bases. The sequencing input was naive CD4+ T cells sorted from blood. Subset reported: CD45RA+ positively selected. The CDR3 is CASSLGPKRFQETQYF. CDR3 in DNA: TGTGCCAGCAGCTTGGGGCCGAAGCGGTTCCAAGAGACCCAGTACTTC. The full variable domain, in which reference TRBV5-6 and TRBJ2-5 provide the parts outside the CDR3, is DAGVTQSPTHLIKTRGQQVTLRCSPKSGHDTVSWYQQALGQGPQFIFQYYEEEERQRGNFPDRFSGHQFPNYSSELNVNALLLGDSALYLCASSLGPKRFQETQYFGPGTRLLVL.